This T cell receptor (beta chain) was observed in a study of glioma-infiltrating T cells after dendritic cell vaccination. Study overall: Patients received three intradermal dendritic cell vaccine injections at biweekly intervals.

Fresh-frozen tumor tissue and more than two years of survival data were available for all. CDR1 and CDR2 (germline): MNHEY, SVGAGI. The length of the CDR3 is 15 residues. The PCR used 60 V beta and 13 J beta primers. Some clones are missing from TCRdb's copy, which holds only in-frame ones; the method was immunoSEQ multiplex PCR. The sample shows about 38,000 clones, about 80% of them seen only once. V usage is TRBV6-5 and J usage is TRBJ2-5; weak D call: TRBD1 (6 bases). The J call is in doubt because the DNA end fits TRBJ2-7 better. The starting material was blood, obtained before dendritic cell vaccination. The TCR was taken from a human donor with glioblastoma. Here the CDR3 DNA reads TGTGCCAGCAGTACCCCCTCGCAGGGGAAGGACGAGCAGTACTTC. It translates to CASSTPSQGKDEQYF.